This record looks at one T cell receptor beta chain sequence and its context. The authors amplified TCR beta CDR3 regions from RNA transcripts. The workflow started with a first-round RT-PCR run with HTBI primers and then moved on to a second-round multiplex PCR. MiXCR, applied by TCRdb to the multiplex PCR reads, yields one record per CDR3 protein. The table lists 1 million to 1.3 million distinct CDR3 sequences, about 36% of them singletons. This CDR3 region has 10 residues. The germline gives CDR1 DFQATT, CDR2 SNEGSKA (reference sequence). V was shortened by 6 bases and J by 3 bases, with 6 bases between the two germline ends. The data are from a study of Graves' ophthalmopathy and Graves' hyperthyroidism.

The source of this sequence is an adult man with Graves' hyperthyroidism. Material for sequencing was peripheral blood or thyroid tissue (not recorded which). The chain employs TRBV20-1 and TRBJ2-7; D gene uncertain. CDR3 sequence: CSAPGYEQYF. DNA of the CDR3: TGCAGTGCCCCAGGCTACGAGCAGTACTTC.